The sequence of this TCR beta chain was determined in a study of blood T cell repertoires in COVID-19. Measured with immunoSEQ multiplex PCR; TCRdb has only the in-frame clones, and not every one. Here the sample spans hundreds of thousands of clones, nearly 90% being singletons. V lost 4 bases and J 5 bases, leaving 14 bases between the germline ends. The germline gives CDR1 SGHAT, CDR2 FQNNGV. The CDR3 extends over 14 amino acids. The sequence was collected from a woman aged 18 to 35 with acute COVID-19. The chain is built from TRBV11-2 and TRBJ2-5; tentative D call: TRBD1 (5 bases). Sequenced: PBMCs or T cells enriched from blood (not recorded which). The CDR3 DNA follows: TGTGCCAGCAGCTCCCCCAGGGCCGACGAGACCCAGTACTTC. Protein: CASSSPRADETQYF.